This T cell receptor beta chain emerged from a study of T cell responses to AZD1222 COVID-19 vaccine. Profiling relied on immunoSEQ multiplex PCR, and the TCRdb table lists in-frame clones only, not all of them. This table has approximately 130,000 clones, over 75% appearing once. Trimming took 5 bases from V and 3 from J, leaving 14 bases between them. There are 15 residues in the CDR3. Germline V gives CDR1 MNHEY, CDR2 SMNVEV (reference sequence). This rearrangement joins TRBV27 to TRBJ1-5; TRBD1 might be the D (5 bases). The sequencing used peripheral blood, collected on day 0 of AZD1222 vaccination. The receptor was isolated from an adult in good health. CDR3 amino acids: CASSGHQGPNQPQHF. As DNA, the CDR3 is TGTGCCAGCAGTGGCCACCAGGGTCCCAATCAGCCCCAGCATTTT.